The 19 T cell receptor beta chains below come from one sample, sequenced in a study of blood T cells in healthy people across ages. Alongside a J-beta primer mix, a sample-barcoded 5' primer served in a second PCR lasting about 7 to 12 cycles. Each CDR3 protein is one row after TCRdb ran MiXCR on the 5' RACE reads. The table has around 710,000 distinct CDR3 sequences, roughly 45% seen once; the top ten hold 20% to 25%. Material: blood. The receptors here all came from a woman aged 55 to 70 in good health.

CDR3 region: CASSPTLNTEAFF. CDR3 nucleotide sequence: TGTGCCAGCAGCCCAACACTGAACACTGAAGCTTTCTTT. The chain couples TRBV7-8 to TRBJ1-1, with D uncertain. The CDR3 has 13 amino acids. Trimming cost V 5 bases and J 0 bases, with 7 bases left between them. CDR1 and CDR2 (germline): SGHVS, FQNEAQ.

This chain links TRBV29-1 with TRBJ2-2, with TRBD2 identical over 8 bases. The germline gives CDR1 SQVTM, CDR2 ANQGSEA. The CDR3 extends over 15 amino acids. After removal of 3 bases from V and 6 bases from J, the junction contained 9 bases not matched to a gene. The CDR3 DNA sequence: TGCAGCGTTGAGCCCAGCGGGAGTGGGGCCGGGGAGCTGTTTTTT. It codes for CSVEPSGSGAGELFF.

This clonotype has a handful of counts. V gene TRBV29-1 combines with J gene TRBJ1-5; 7 bases fit TRBD1. Germline trimming cut 4 bases from V and 7 bases from J; bases unmatched to any gene: 10. The CDR3 loop spans 14 amino acids. CDR1 SQVTM and CDR2 ANQGSEA come from the germline V gene. In DNA form, the CDR3 reads TGCAGCGTTGCTTCTACAGGGGTAGAGCAGCCCCAGCATTTT. Residues: CSVASTGVEQPQHF.

The chain has TRBV7-2 and TRBJ2-1; the D gene is possibly TRBD2 (5 bases). Germline V CDR1 and CDR2: SGHTA, FQGNSA. V dropped 5 bases and J dropped 2 bases, with 10 bases sitting between them. The CDR3 spans 14 residues. CDR3 nucleotide sequence: TGTGCCAGCAGCGGGCCGGGAACCTACAATGAGCAGTTCTTC. It yields the protein CASSGPGTYNEQFF.

The J gene is TRBJ2-1, the V gene TRBV29-1; D may be TRBD2 (6 bases). Germline CDR1 reads SQVTM; CDR2 reads ANQGSEA. V was shortened by 3 bases and J by 0 bases, with 12 bases between the two germline ends. The CDR3 contains 15 residues. The CDR3 reads CSVEARGSSYNEQFF. The CDR3, as DNA: TGCAGCGTTGAGGCGCGGGGTTCCTCCTACAATGAGCAGTTCTTC.

The rearrangement links TRBV29-1 to TRBJ2-3; D is possibly TRBD1 (5 bases). The CDR3 consists of 14 residues. Germline assignment: CDR1 SQVTM and CDR2 ANQGSEA. The ends were cut back, 5 bases at V and 4 bases at J, with 16 bases in the middle. DNA for the CDR3: TGCAGCGTTCGACCCAGGGTCAATCCAGATACGCAGTATTTT. It yields the protein CSVRPRVNPDTQYF.

This chain links TRBV5-1 with TRBJ2-1, with D maybe TRBD1 (6 bases). CDR1 and CDR2 from the germline V gene are SGHRS and YFSETQ. The ends were cut back, 2 bases at V and 4 bases at J, with 13 bases in the middle. The CDR3 is 15 amino acids. The CDR3 reads CASSFTGTQYNEQFF. The DNA for the CDR3 is TGCGCCAGCAGCTTTACAGGGACCCAATACAATGAGCAGTTCTTC.

This clonotype was picked up a small number of times. V gene TRBV14 combines with J gene TRBJ2-3; perhaps TRBD1 as D (5 bases). CDR3 length: 16 residues. Trimming pared 3 bases from V and 2 bases from J, leaving 15 bases between. Looked up from germline, CDR1 is SGHDN and CDR2 is FVKESK. CDR3 DNA sequence: TGTGCCAGCAGCCACCTATCCCAGGGCTCCACAGATACGCAGTATTTT. It translates to CASSHLSQGSTDTQYF.

Turning to this clonotype: A read error may produce the germline difference seen at one junction end. Written as DNA, the CDR3 is TGCGCCAGCAGCTTTGGGGGGGCCGCCTACGGGCAGTACTTC. Protein sequence: CASSFGGAAYGQYF. This rearrangement joins TRBV5-1 to TRBJ2-7; maybe TRBD2 (7 bases). This CDR3 is built from 14 residues. Germline CDR1 SGHRS, CDR2 YFSETQ.

V is TRBV25-1 and J is TRBJ1-6; D is perhaps TRBD1 (5 bases). V dropped 4 bases and J dropped 8 bases, with 12 bases sitting between them. CDR1 is MGHDK and CDR2 is SYGVNS in the germline V gene. The CDR3 has 14 residues. The chain's CDR3 is CASSGSGTHSPLHF. The CDR3 DNA sequence: TGTGCCAGCAGTGGGTCAGGGACTCATTCACCCCTCCACTTT.

This chain uses TRBV4-2 with TRBJ2-5; TRBD2 agrees at 9 bases. Germline V CDR1 and CDR2: LGHNA, YNFKEQ. CDR3 length equals 20 residues. With V trimmed by 1 base and J by 2 bases, 17 bases remained unmatched. The CDR3 DNA reads TGTGCCAGCAGCCAAGTTAAGTTCGGGACGGGACTAGCCGCACAAGAGACCCAGTACTTC. Its translation: CASSQVKFGTGLAAQETQYF.

The genes are TRBV20-1 and TRBJ2-1, with 10 bases fitting TRBD1. Per the germline V gene, CDR1 is DFQATT and CDR2 is SNEGSKA (reference sequence). The trim removed 5 bases at V and 0 bases at J, leaving 4 bases unmatched. This CDR3 is built from 15 residues. This CDR3 reads CSARQGAPSYNEQFF. The DNA for the CDR3 is TGCAGTGCTCGACAGGGGGCCCCCTCCTACAATGAGCAGTTCTTC.

This clonotype was recorded at least ten times. The chain uses TRBV29-1 and TRBJ1-4, with 9 nucleotides matching TRBD1. After removal of 7 bases from V and 5 bases from J, the junction contained 5 bases not matched to a gene. This CDR3 has 13 residues. Germline V gene lookup returns CDR1 SQVTM and CDR2 ANQGSEA. As DNA, the CDR3 is TGCAGCGCTCAACAGGGGGCAAATGAAAAACTGTTTTTT. Its translation: CSAQQGANEKLFF.

This clonotype turned up a few times. A read error may be the cause here, since a much bigger clone is one base away. The chain has TRBV11-2 and TRBJ2-1; D is undetermined. Trimming took off 1 base at V and 9 bases at J, with 4 bases between the two ends. The CDR3 loop spans 11 amino acids. Germline V gene lookup returns CDR1 SGHAT and CDR2 FQNNGV. The CDR3 DNA reads as TGTGCCAGCAGCTTAGTAACTGAGCAGTTCTTC. This translates into CASSLVTEQFF. The full variable domain, in which reference TRBV11-2 and TRBJ2-1 provide the parts outside the CDR3, is EAGVAQSPRYKIIEKRQSVAFWCNPISGHATLYWYQQILGQGPKLLIQFQNNGVVDDSQLPKDRFSAERLKGVDSTLKIQPAKLEDSAVYLCASSLVTEQFFGPGTRLTVL.

This chain connects TRBV9 to TRBJ2-4, with 7 bases matching TRBD1. The CDR3 is 16 amino acids. Germline trimming cut 0 bases from V and 0 bases from J; bases unmatched to any gene: 3. Germline lookup yields CDR1 SGDLS and CDR2 YYNGEE. For the CDR3, the DNA is TGTGCCAGCAGCGTAGAGGGGGCGGGAGCCAAAAACATTCAGTACTTC. Protein: CASSVEGAGAKNIQYF.

CDR3 region: CASSQETARQFF. The CDR3 region has the DNA TGTGCCAGCAGCCAAGAAACGGCGCGGCAGTTCTTC. The J gene is TRBJ2-1, the V gene TRBV3-1, with D uncertain. Trimming pared 0 bases from V and 12 bases from J, leaving 9 bases between. The CDR3 covers 12 residues. From germline, CDR1 is LGHDT and CDR2 YNNKEL (reference sequence).

This clonotype was picked up a small number of times. The J gene is TRBJ2-7, the V gene TRBV6-5; possibly TRBD1 for D (6 bases). The CDR3 loop spans 13 amino acids. Per germline, CDR1 MNHEY and CDR2 SVGAGI. V was shortened by 6 bases and J by 6 bases, with 15 bases between the two germline ends. The DNA for the CDR3 is TGTGCCAGCAGAAGGACAGAATGGAGCGAGCAGTACTTC. Encoded protein: CASRRTEWSEQYF.

Comment on this clonotype: A read error is possible here, since a much larger clone lies one base away. The J gene is TRBJ2-1, the V gene TRBV4-3; TRBD2 agrees at 7 bases. The CDR3 has 18 amino acids. Germline loops: CDR1 LGHNA, CDR2 YSLEER. V gave up 3 bases and J gave up 0 bases; unmatched junction bases: 11. The CDR3 is CASSQGLTGGVSYNEQFF. In DNA, the CDR3 is TGCGCCAGCAGCCAGGGACTAACGGGAGGTGTCTCCTACAATGAGCAGTTCTTC.

The chain carries TRBV20-1 and TRBJ1-2; 9 bases agree with TRBD1. The CDR3 has 16 residues. After removal of 3 bases from V and 7 bases from J, the junction contained 15 bases not matched to a gene. The germline V gene encodes CDR1 DFQATT and CDR2 SNEGSKA (reference sequence). The CDR3 loop is CSASYFRTGEPIGYTF. The CDR3, as DNA: TGCAGTGCTAGCTACTTCCGGACAGGGGAGCCCATTGGCTACACCTTC.